A selection of T cell receptor beta chains follows, all from one sample in a study of monozygotic twins with inflammatory bowel disease. For each CDR3 protein, TCRdb gives one entry from its re-call of the 5' RACE reads, without DNA. This sample's table reports some 400,000 distinct CDR3 sequences. The sample consisted of blood. Receptor source: a human donor with ulcerative colitis or Crohn's disease, or a healthy co-twin of an affected twin (not recorded which). Each CDR3 is given with its conserved first and last residue.

V	J	CDR3
TRBV3-1	TRBJ2-7	CASSPLIRADEQYF
TRBV18	TRBJ2-1	CASSPPMARSPIYNEQFF
TRBV20-1	TRBJ2-2	CSAREVNGELFF
TRBV5-1	TRBJ2-2	CASSPTTGHGELFF
TRBV5-1	TRBJ2-4	CASSPPTGESGNIQYF
TRBV7-9	TRBJ1-1	CASSSRGQGDTEAFF
TRBV11-2	TRBJ2-7	CASISIYEQYF
TRBV18	TRBJ1-1	CATKDRVGTEAFF
TRBV7-2	TRBJ2-7	CASSLSALGTTPYEQYF
TRBV27	TRBJ2-1	CASSSYRGEQFF
TRBV5-4	TRBJ2-1	CASSLESTNEQFF
TRBV10-3	TRBJ2-7	CAIGGQAAYEQYF
TRBV28	TRBJ2-4	CASSFGTGEAKNIQYF
TRBV24-1	TRBJ2-1	CATSDSGASGDNEQFF
TRBV10-3	TRBJ2-1	CAISEGGREQFF
TRBV5-1	TRBJ2-7	CASSPTAGLEQYF
TRBV7-3	TRBJ2-2	CASSSVEVPAGKLFF
TRBV21-1	TRBJ2-1	CASSKGGTETYNEQFF
TRBV7-2	TRBJ1-1	CASTFSGGVNTEAFF
TRBV19	TRBJ2-7	CASSIPGSYEQYF
TRBV3-1	TRBJ2-3	CASSRHTSGYTDTQYF
TRBV11-1	TRBJ2-6	CASSLGLAGVSGANVLTF
TRBV2	TRBJ1-3	CASSPRQGSLSGNTIYF
TRBV5-4	TRBJ2-7	CASSLVGTSSSYEQYF
TRBV4-3	TRBJ2-5	CASSHQAGQQETQYF
TRBV6-5	TRBJ2-7	CASSGRVPYEQYF
TRBV7-9	TRBJ2-1	CASSGWTSGKYNEQFF
TRBV6-5	TRBJ2-5	CASSFRGTGMGETQYF
TRBV5-1	TRBJ2-7	CASSLERQFYEQYF
TRBV20-1	TRBJ2-5	CSARIVETQYF
TRBV20-1	TRBJ2-7	CSTIAGDPYEQYF
TRBV18	TRBJ2-1	CASSLGQGNEQFF
TRBV20-1	TRBJ2-1	CSATLYDRVQFF
TRBV7-8	TRBJ1-4	CASQKQSTNEKLFF
TRBV7-2	TRBJ2-7	CASSPPDRGDLYEQYF
TRBV28	TRBJ1-1	CASSLKGVTEAFF
TRBV12-3/TRBV12-4	TRBJ2-2	CASSLVGFVNTGELFF
TRBV7-8	TRBJ2-3	CASSPFWMGFADTQYF
TRBV6-6	TRBJ1-1	CASSYTGGNTEAFF
TRBV7-7	TRBJ2-1	CASSPTGTLLDEQFF
TRBV7-2	TRBJ2-1	CASRSGPGASYNEQFF
TRBV12-3/TRBV12-4	TRBJ2-3	CASQSATAGKTDTQYF
TRBV7-2	TRBJ2-4	CASSVGLSKNIQYF
TRBV7-2	TRBJ2-5	CASSLVGTSGYQETQYF
TRBV5-1	TRBJ1-6	CASSGPGQGGNSPLHF
TRBV5-6	TRBJ2-5	CASSLLQGGETQYF
TRBV7-9	TRBJ2-1	CASSLGGSDNEQFF
TRBV29-1	TRBJ2-1	CSVETGTGYEQFF
TRBV5-1	TRBJ2-5	CASSPAGEGYETQYF
TRBV29-1	TRBJ2-7	CSIKGQSVYEQYF
TRBV7-3	TRBJ2-6	CASSPLAGGPSGANVLTF
TRBV5-5	TRBJ2-3	CASRSNTDTQYF
TRBV2	TRBJ1-1	CASRLTTSTEAFF
TRBV2	TRBJ2-3	CASRGRISTDTQYF
TRBV5-5	TRBJ2-7	CASSSAGQGSRKEYF